Listed below are T cell receptor beta chains from one sample, sequenced in a study of vaccination and CD4 T cells after COVID-19. These receptors' antigens are unknown. TCRdb itself ran the PCR reads through MiXCR, one entry per CDR3 protein. The sample has 13,000 to 15,000 distinct CDR3 sequences; around 50% are singletons. Sequencing was carried out using CD4+ T cells from blood, cultured in vitro. These receptors were obtained from a human donor who had recovered from COVID-19. The conserved cysteine and the conserved F or W are not part of the CDR3 here. Each record gives: V gene, CDR3 protein.

TRBV20-1	SARDGQGSNTEAF
TRBV19	ASTPSRDRVTEAF
TRBV7-2	ASSTTGSFQPQH
TRBV6-1	ASSASPSQPQH
TRBV30	AWGQGEGYEQY
TRBV7-2	ASSARDKYGYT
TRBV2	ASSWRTEAF
TRBV20-1	SAREPRGMNTEAF
TRBV7-2	ASSSPGGPTRETQY
TRBV7-2	ASSSKTGTSAGELF
TRBV2	ASKPQGLNTEAF
TRBV27	ASSLFDRVMSTGELF
TRBV2	ASSGGTVQETQY
TRBV20-1	SATGGGNQPQH
TRBV28	ATLAGEPYEQY
TRBV19	ASSTRTGGDTGELF
TRBV30	AWSPGGVDYGYT
TRBV19	ASTPTGNDYEQY
TRBV20-1	SAREGTVNEKLF
TRBV6-5	ASSYRGDTQY
TRBV2	ASKGSRIYGYT
TRBV6-1	ASRDGGVGEQY
TRBV25-1	ASSEYRAGSTGELF
TRBV7-9	ASSFWGRGPSYEQY
TRBV5-1	ASSRQGSPETQY